These 20 T cell receptor beta chains came from one sample sequenced in a study of T cell changes during pregnancy in multiple sclerosis. Clones were sequenced by immunoSEQ multiplex PCR, and TCRdb holds only the in-frame ones, with some missing. The table includes under 60,000 clones, around 90% detected once. This specimen was CD8+ T cells from peripheral blood mononuclear cells, taken after pregnancy. Receptors were obtained from a female donor with multiple sclerosis, enrolled in a pregnancy study.

The rearrangement links TRBV6-5 to TRBJ1-1; D is unresolved. V was clipped by 0 bases and J by 4 bases, with 9 bases between them. Germline CDR1 reads MNHEY; CDR2 reads SVGAGI. The CDR3 totals 14 residues. CDR3 coding DNA: TGTGCCAGCAGTTACTCGGAGAGCGTCACTGAAGCTTTCTTT. Protein product: CASSYSESVTEAFF.

The chain has TRBV9 and TRBJ2-3; 7 positions agree with TRBD2. Germline trimming cut 4 bases from V and 0 bases from J; bases unmatched to any gene: 5. This CDR3 is 15 amino acids long. CDR1 and CDR2 (germline): SGDLS, YYNGEE. Written as DNA, the CDR3 is TGTGCCAGCAGCTTCGGGACTACTAGCACAGATACGCAGTATTTT. It encodes CASSFGTTSTDTQYF.

The rearrangement joins TRBV6-1 to TRBJ2-7, with TRBD2 matching over 10 bases. This CDR3 has 15 amino acids. V lost 6 bases and J lost 2; bases outside the gene matches: 7. Per germline, CDR1 MNHNS and CDR2 SASEGT. CDR3 in DNA: TGTGCCAGCAGCCCCGTAGCGGGGGGTGCCTACGAGCAGTACTTC. Residues: CASSPVAGGAYEQYF.

The chain is built from TRBV12-2 and TRBJ1-6; TRBD1 is the table's D call, not checked against the DNA. TRBV12-2 is shown as a pseudogene. This CDR3 spans 15 amino acids. The CDR3 sequence: CASRPPNTHNSPLHF. Here the CDR3 DNA reads TGTGCAAGTCGACCCCCGAACACCCATAATTCACCCCTCCACTTT.

This clone appeared once. V gene TRBV19 combines with J gene TRBJ1-1; D perhaps matches TRBD1 (6 bases). This CDR3 comprises 17 residues. CDR1 and CDR2 (germline): LNHDA, SQIVND (reference sequence). V was trimmed by 4 bases and J by 2 bases, leaving 20 bases between them. CDR3 protein: CASSKDREGGVNTEAFF. The CDR3 nucleotides read TGTGCCAGTAGTAAGGACCGGGAAGGGGGGGTAAACACTGAAGCTTTCTTT.

The genes are TRBV2 and TRBJ2-7, with D possibly being TRBD2 (5 bases). The V and J ends lost 7 bases and 0 bases respectively, with 7 bases between them. The CDR3 covers 12 residues. Germline CDR1 reads SNHLY; CDR2 reads FYNNEI. The CDR3 region has the DNA TGTGCCAGCATGGGAGCCTCCTACGAGCAGTACTTC. It codes for CASMGASYEQYF.

This sequence joins TRBV19 and TRBJ2-3; 8 nucleotides agree with TRBD2. Per the germline V gene, CDR1 is LNHDA and CDR2 is SQIVND (reference sequence). V gave up 5 bases and J gave up 2 bases; unmatched junction bases: 15. The CDR3 has 18 residues. The CDR3: CASSYYPGGLPNTDTQYF. DNA for the CDR3: TGTGCCAGTAGTTACTATCCGGGGGGGCTACCGAACACAGATACGCAGTATTTT.

This chain uses TRBV5-1 with TRBJ2-1; the D gene is possibly TRBD2 (5 bases). Trimming left V 0 bases short and J 5 bases short, with 15 bases between. The length of the CDR3 is 16 residues. Germline values: CDR1 SGHRS, CDR2 YFSETQ. CDR3 sequence (DNA): TGCGCCAGCAGCTTGGCCGACTCTAGCCCTAACAATGAGCAGTTCTTC. Its translation: CASSLADSSPNNEQFF.

The chain joins TRBV5-1 to TRBJ1-2; 12 bases are a match to TRBD1. After removal of 4 bases from V and 5 bases from J, the junction contained 9 bases not matched to a gene. The CDR3 has 16 residues. Germline-derived CDR1 and CDR2 are SGHRS and YFSETQ. The CDR3 DNA reads TGCGCCAGCAGCCCGTCCGGGACAGGGGGCACTTATGGCTACACCTTC. It translates to CASSPSGTGGTYGYTF.

The V and J genes are TRBV5-1 and TRBJ2-3; D possibly corresponds to TRBD2 (5 bases). Germline values: CDR1 SGHRS, CDR2 YFSETQ. CDR3 length: 12 amino acids. V was shortened by 4 bases and J by 10 bases, with 13 bases between the two germline ends. The CDR3 here is CASSKGGGAQYF. The DNA of the CDR3 is TGCGCCAGCAGCAAGGGCGGAGGAGCGCAGTATTTT. The full variable domain, with the rest looked up from reference TRBV5-1 and TRBJ2-3, is KAGVTQTPRYLIKTRGQQVTLSCSPISGHRSVSWYQQTPGQGLQFLFEYFSETQRNKGNFPGRFSGRQFSNSRSEMNVSTLELGDSALYLCASSKGGGAQYFGPGTRLTVL.

This clone was detected only once. Here the CDR3 DNA reads TGTGCCAGCAGCTTAGTTGGGCCCGGGGAGCTGTTTTTT. Its translation: CASSLVGPGELFF. The gene calls are TRBV11-2 and TRBJ2-2, with D unclear. The CDR3 consists of 13 residues. Trimming shortened V by 1 base and J by 6 bases, and 6 bases separated the two germline ends. Germline CDR1 and CDR2: SGHAT and FQNNGV. The full variable domain, completed using reference TRBV11-2 and TRBJ2-2, is EAGVAQSPRYKIIEKRQSVAFWCNPISGHATLYWYQQILGQGPKLLIQFQNNGVVDDSQLPKDRFSAERLKGVDSTLKIQPAKLEDSAVYLCASSLVGPGELFFGEGSRLTVL.

The chain recombines TRBV6-5 with TRBJ2-7; D uncertain. Germline V CDR1 and CDR2: MNHEY, SVGAGI. Between the trimmed V and J ends, which lost 5 bases and 0 bases, there was a span of 8 bases. The CDR3 contains 13 residues. CDR3 coding DNA: TGTGCCAGCAGTGAAGAGTTCTCCTACGAGCAGTACTTC. It is translated as CASSEEFSYEQYF.

The rearrangement joins TRBV9 to TRBJ1-2; TRBD1 matches at 8 bases. The junction had 9 bases not matched to a gene; V was cut back by 4 bases and J by 7 bases. CDR3 length: 14 residues. Germline V gives CDR1 SGDLS, CDR2 YYNGEE. The DNA for the CDR3 is TGTGCCAGCAGCCCCGGACAGGGAAGGGGTGGCTACACCTTC. Amino acid sequence: CASSPGQGRGGYTF.

CDR3 residues: CASSLEGRTEAFF. In DNA, the CDR3 is TGTGCCAGCAGCTTGGAGGGGAGGACTGAAGCTTTCTTT. The chain employs TRBV5-4 and TRBJ1-1; weak D call: TRBD1 (5 bases). With 0 bases removed from V and 5 bases from J, the gap between germline ends came to 8 bases. The length of the CDR3 is 13 residues. Per germline, CDR1 SGHNT and CDR2 YYREEE (reference sequence).

The V and J genes are TRBV5-5 and TRBJ1-1, with D possibly being TRBD1 (5 bases). The CDR3 is 14 residues long. Trimming took off 3 bases at V and 4 bases at J, with 13 bases between the two ends. From germline, CDR1 is SGHKS and CDR2 YYEKEE (reference sequence). The CDR3 coding sequence is TGTGCCAGCAGCTCGGCGGCAGGGTTCACTGAAGCTTTCTTT. It translates to CASSSAAGFTEAFF.

V and J are TRBV6-1 and TRBJ1-1; D call uncertain. Germline CDR1 and CDR2: MNHNS and SASEGT. The CDR3 has 12 residues. Trimming took off 3 bases at V and 7 bases at J, with 9 bases between the two ends. As DNA, the CDR3 is TGTGCCAGCAGTGATGGAGCCAGTGAAGCTTTCTTT. Translation gives CASSDGASEAFF.

This clone came up once. V gene TRBV7-9 combines with J gene TRBJ2-5, with D possibly TRBD2 on 6 matching bases. Trimming removed 7 bases from V and 3 bases from J, with 12 bases in between. The length of the CDR3 is 13 residues. Germline V CDR1 and CDR2: SEHNR, FQNEAQ (reference sequence). This CDR3 is CASTRGGEETQYF. The DNA of the CDR3 is TGTGCCAGCACCCGGGGCGGGGAAGAGACCCAGTACTTC.

The chain combines TRBV14 with TRBJ1-2; 7 nucleotides agree with TRBD1. This CDR3 comprises 15 residues. After removal of 3 bases from V and 8 bases from J, the junction contained 12 bases not matched to a gene. Germline V lookup: CDR1 SGHDN, CDR2 FVKESK. CDR3 nucleotide sequence: TGTGCCAGCAGCCACTGGACAGGAGTGGACGAAGGCTACACCTTC. Translation gives CASSHWTGVDEGYTF.

The J gene is TRBJ2-7, the V gene TRBV18; the D gene is possibly TRBD2 (6 bases). This CDR3 comprises 14 residues. Trimming cost V 4 bases and J 2 bases, with 12 bases left between them. CDR1 is KGHSH, CDR2 LQKENI, per germline. The CDR3 coding sequence is TGTGCCAGCTCACTCGGAGGGGTAGCCTACGAGCAGTACTTC. This translates into CASSLGGVAYEQYF.

This rearrangement joins TRBV5-6 to TRBJ1-6, with D possibly TRBD1 on 5 matching bases. CDR3 length equals 17 residues. Deletions cut 0 bases from V and 6 bases from J, with 16 bases between. CDR1 and CDR2 from the germline V gene are SGHDT and YYEEEE. This CDR3 reads CASSLGLSGLGNSPLHF. The CDR3 nucleotides read TGTGCCAGCAGCTTGGGGCTCTCAGGGTTGGGTAATTCACCCCTCCACTTT.